These T cell receptor beta chains were read from a single sample in a study of Ad26.COV2.S vaccination and SARS-CoV-2 variants. Only in-frame clones appear in the TCRdb table, and some are missing; sequencing was by immunoSEQ multiplex PCR. This sample has about 420,000 clones; more than 75% occur once, and the top ten carry 3.6%. This material consisted of peripheral blood, taken in a trial of Ad26.COV2.S vaccine versus placebo. The receptor set was obtained from a person between 18 and 59 years old who received the Ad26.COV2.S COVID-19 vaccine or a placebo. Both conserved end residues are part of each CDR3. The D gene is left open where the match is weak. Clone size, where shown, is once, few, many, or a class for clones that have expanded.

d_gene: -
v_gene: TRBV4-1
abundance: -
len: 16
j_gene: TRBJ2-3
CDR3aa: CASSQPGLAEGSRKYF
CDR3nt: TGCGCCAGCAGCCAACCGGGGCTAGCTGAGGGGTCACGTAAGTATTTT

d_gene: TRBD1
v_gene: TRBV5-1
abundance: -
len: 16
j_gene: TRBJ2-2
CDR3aa: CASSLFTGQGTGELFF
CDR3nt: TGCGCCAGCAGCTTGTTTACGGGACAGGGGACCGGGGAGCTGTTTTTT

d_gene: TRBD1
v_gene: TRBV28
abundance: -
len: 15
j_gene: TRBJ1-5
CDR3aa: CASSRTGGVGQPQHF
CDR3nt: TGTGCCAGCAGCCGAACAGGGGGCGTCGGGCAGCCCCAGCATTTT

d_gene: TRBD2
v_gene: TRBV4-2
abundance: -
len: 16
j_gene: TRBJ2-3
CDR3aa: CASSRTGTSGTDTQYF
CDR3nt: TGTGCCAGCAGCCGGACCGGGACTAGCGGGACAGATACGCAGTATTTT

d_gene: -
v_gene: TRBV7-9
abundance: -
len: 15
j_gene: TRBJ2-3
CDR3aa: CASSLLRECTDTQYF
CDR3nt: TGTGCCAGCAGCTTACTTAGGGAATGTACAGATACGCAGTATTTT

d_gene: TRBD1
v_gene: TRBV24-1
abundance: -
len: 14
j_gene: TRBJ1-2
CDR3aa: CATSSPDRVYGYTF
CDR3nt: TGTGCCACCAGTTCCCCGGACAGGGTCTATGGCTACACCTTC

d_gene: -
v_gene: TRBV25-1
abundance: -
len: 17
j_gene: TRBJ2-6
CDR3aa: CASSDDPRPLEANVLTF
CDR3nt: TGTGCCAGCAGTGACGACCCTAGACCCCTCGAGGCCAACGTCCTGACTTTC

d_gene: -
v_gene: TRBV28
abundance: -
len: 12
j_gene: TRBJ2-1
CDR3aa: CASSLDLNEQFF
CDR3nt: TGTGCCAGCAGTTTAGATCTGAATGAGCAGTTCTTC

d_gene: -
v_gene: TRBV11-2
abundance: -
len: 15
j_gene: TRBJ1-3
CDR3aa: CASSSQGGLGNTIYF
CDR3nt: TGTGCCAGCAGCTCACAGGGAGGGCTAGGAAACACCATATATTTT

d_gene: -
v_gene: TRBV30
abundance: -
len: 13
j_gene: TRBJ2-2
CDR3aa: CAWSKGVTGELFF
CDR3nt: TGTGCCTGGAGCAAGGGGGTCACCGGGGAGCTGTTTTTT

d_gene: -
v_gene: TRBV28
abundance: -
len: 13
j_gene: TRBJ1-2
CDR3aa: CASSFIGTHGYTF
CDR3nt: TGTGCCAGCAGTTTTATCGGGACCCATGGCTACACCTTC

d_gene: TRBD2
v_gene: TRBV6-5
abundance: -
len: 15
j_gene: TRBJ2-1
CDR3aa: CASTLAGGPHNEQFF
CDR3nt: TGTGCCAGCACGTTAGCGGGGGGGCCCCACAATGAGCAGTTCTTC

d_gene: -
v_gene: TRBV19
abundance: -
len: 14
j_gene: TRBJ2-5
CDR3aa: CASSIGPYQETQYF
CDR3nt: TGTGCCAGTAGTATCGGACCGTACCAAGAGACCCAGTACTTC

d_gene: -
v_gene: TRBV7-2
abundance: -
len: 14
j_gene: TRBJ1-2
CDR3aa: CASSFGGSNYGYTF
CDR3nt: TGTGCCAGCAGCTTTGGCGGTTCGAACTATGGCTACACCTTC

d_gene: TRBD1
v_gene: TRBV11-3
abundance: -
len: 15
j_gene: TRBJ2-1
CDR3aa: CASSSTGKGANEQFF
CDR3nt: TGTGCCAGCAGCTCAACAGGAAAGGGGGCCAATGAGCAGTTCTTC

d_gene: -
v_gene: TRBV11-3
abundance: -
len: 14
j_gene: TRBJ2-2
CDR3aa: CASSFGEYTGELFF
CDR3nt: TGTGCCAGCAGCTTCGGTGAATACACCGGGGAGCTGTTTTTT

d_gene: TRBD1
v_gene: TRBV9
abundance: -
len: 15
j_gene: TRBJ1-5
CDR3aa: CASSVGGGVGQPQHF
CDR3nt: TGTGCCAGCAGCGTAGGAGGGGGCGTCGGTCAGCCCCAGCATTTT

d_gene: -
v_gene: TRBV3-1/TRBV3-2
abundance: -
len: 15
j_gene: TRBJ1-6
CDR3aa: CASSQGRQGGSPLHF
CDR3nt: TGTGCCAGCAGCCAAGGAAGGCAGGGCGGTTCACCCCTCCACTTT

d_gene: TRBD2
v_gene: TRBV6-5
abundance: -
len: 14
j_gene: TRBJ2-1
CDR3aa: CASSGTSGYNEQFF
CDR3nt: TGTGCCAGCAGCGGGACTAGCGGTTACAATGAGCAGTTCTTC

d_gene: -
v_gene: TRBV27
abundance: -
len: 14
j_gene: TRBJ2-7
CDR3aa: CASSFVGYGYEQYF
CDR3nt: TGTGCCAGCAGTTTTGTGGGGTATGGGTACGAGCAGTACTTC

d_gene: -
v_gene: TRBV12-3/TRBV12-4
abundance: few
len: 13
j_gene: TRBJ1-5
CDR3aa: CASRRTGNQPQHF
CDR3nt: TGTGCCAGCAGACGGACCGGCAATCAGCCCCAGCATTTT

d_gene: TRBD1
v_gene: TRBV28
abundance: -
len: 16
j_gene: TRBJ1-2
CDR3aa: CASSLEQGARPYGYTF
CDR3nt: TGTGCCAGCAGTTTGGAACAGGGGGCGCGTCCCTATGGCTACACCTTC

d_gene: TRBD1
v_gene: TRBV6-5
abundance: -
len: 16
j_gene: TRBJ2-2
CDR3aa: CASSYGQDPNTGELFF
CDR3nt: TGTGCCAGCAGTTACGGACAGGACCCGAACACCGGGGAGCTGTTTTTT

d_gene: -
v_gene: TRBV12-3/TRBV12-4
abundance: -
len: 13
j_gene: TRBJ1-4
CDR3aa: CASRFSDGQKLFF
CDR3nt: TGTGCCAGCCGATTCTCGGACGGGCAAAAACTGTTTTTT

d_gene: TRBD1
v_gene: TRBV5-1
abundance: -
len: 15
j_gene: TRBJ2-3
CDR3aa: CASSIRGTARDTQYF
CDR3nt: TGCGCCAGCAGCATTAGGGGGACAGCGAGAGATACGCAGTATTTT

d_gene: -
v_gene: TRBV24-1
abundance: -
len: 14
j_gene: TRBJ1-2
CDR3aa: CATSRTEANYGYTF
CDR3nt: TGTGCCACCAGCAGGACAGAAGCTAACTATGGCTACACCTTC

d_gene: -
v_gene: TRBV15
abundance: -
len: 14
j_gene: TRBJ1-2
CDR3aa: CATSSGGLMGGYTF
CDR3nt: TGTGCCACCAGCAGTGGCGGGCTGATGGGGGGCTACACCTTC

d_gene: -
v_gene: TRBV7-2
abundance: -
len: 13
j_gene: TRBJ1-2
CDR3aa: CASSLANGGGHTF
CDR3nt: TGTGCCAGCAGCTTAGCGAACGGGGGGGGTCACACCTTC

d_gene: -
v_gene: TRBV30
abundance: -
len: 13
j_gene: TRBJ1-1
CDR3aa: CAWSLRGGTEAFF
CDR3nt: TGTGCCTGGAGTCTACGGGGGGGCACTGAAGCTTTCTTT

d_gene: TRBD1
v_gene: TRBV6-2/TRBV6-3
abundance: -
len: 15
j_gene: TRBJ2-7
CDR3aa: CASSSGQGALHEQYF
CDR3nt: TGTGCCAGCAGTTCCGGACAGGGGGCCCTTCACGAGCAGTACTTC

d_gene: -
v_gene: TRBV2
abundance: -
len: 13
j_gene: TRBJ2-5
CDR3aa: CASRGSLQETQYF
CDR3nt: TGTGCCAGCAGGGGCTCCCTCCAAGAGACCCAGTACTTC